Below are 19 T cell receptor beta chains sequenced from a single sample in a study of cytomegalovirus exposure and HLA in healthy donors. This PCR relied on a set of 60 Vbeta primers and 13 Jbeta primers. Sequencing used immunoSEQ multiplex PCR; TCRdb keeps in-frame clones, though not all of them. Among 200,000 to 250,000 clones, about 84% were seen once, and the ten largest hold over 1%. Input material: PBMCs. These receptors came from a human donor in good health.

The chain has TRBV4-1 and TRBJ2-5; TRBD2 matches 7 bases. V dropped 1 base and J dropped 3; count of bases not matched to a gene: 14. This CDR3 contains 18 residues. The germline V gene has CDR1 MGHRA and CDR2 YSYEKL. Here the CDR3 reads CASSQVGAGKGGKETQYF. CDR3 sequence (DNA): TGCGCCAGCAGCCAAGTAGGGGCCGGGAAGGGAGGGAAAGAGACCCAGTACTTC.

Remarks on this clone: This CDR3 is also generated by other DNA sequences in the sample. The chain uses TRBV7-9 and TRBJ2-5; D not resolved. Between the trimmed V and J ends, which lost 5 bases and 5 bases, there was a span of 9 bases. This CDR3 region has 12 residues. The germline V gene encodes CDR1 SEHNR and CDR2 FQNEAQ (reference sequence). CDR3 amino acids: CASSLSSETQYF. CDR3 bases: TGTGCCAGCAGCCTGAGCTCCGAGACCCAGTACTTC.

On this clone itself: At the DNA level, this CDR3 is encoded by other sequences in the same sample as well. The V gene is TRBV19, the J gene TRBJ1-5; D remains unclear. The V gene's germline CDR1 is LNHDA and CDR2 SQIVND (reference sequence). Trimming took off 1 base at V and 1 base at J, with 5 bases between the two ends. The CDR3 sequence is 14 residues long. The DNA for the CDR3 is TGTGCCAGTAGTATAGTTTCGAGCAATCAGCCCCAGCATTTT. It yields the protein CASSIVSSNQPQHF. Supplemented by reference TRBV19 and TRBJ1-5, the full variable domain reads DGGITQSPKYLFRKEGQNVTLSCEQNLNHDAMYWYRQDPGQGLRLIYYSQIVNDFQKGDIAEGYSVSREKKESFPLTVTSAQKNPTAFYLCASSIVSSNQPQHFGDGTRLSIL.

V is TRBV4-1 and J is TRBJ2-3, with 14 bases identical to TRBD2. Germline V gene data show CDR1 as MGHRA and CDR2 as YSYEKL. The V and J ends lost 4 bases and 0 bases, in that order; junction bases with no gene match: 3. The CDR3 loop spans 17 amino acids. The CDR3 spells CASSPGLAGASTDTQYF. The DNA of the CDR3 is TGCGCCAGCAGCCCGGGACTAGCGGGGGCTAGCACAGATACGCAGTATTTT.

The rearrangement joins TRBV7-2 to TRBJ2-7, with D maybe TRBD2 (7 bases). The germline gives CDR1 SGHTA, CDR2 FQGNSA. The CDR3 runs to 14 residues. The V gene lost 4 bases and the J gene lost 4 bases, with 14 bases spanning the gap. The CDR3 sequence: CASSSSGTRYEQYF. The DNA of the CDR3 is TGTGCCAGCAGCTCAAGCGGGACAAGGTACGAGCAGTACTTC.

Note on this clone: In the same sample, other DNA sequences code for this CDR3. J is TRBJ1-1 and V is TRBV18; 7 nucleotides agree with TRBD1. The CDR3 loop spans 15 amino acids. J was trimmed by 0 bases and V by 3 bases; bases with no gene match: 4. Germline CDR1 and CDR2: KGHSH and LQKENI. This CDR3 reads CASSPTTGVNTEAFF. CDR3 bases: TGTGCCAGCTCACCTACTACAGGGGTGAACACTGAAGCTTTCTTT.

The rearrangement joins TRBV6-5 to TRBJ2-1, with 9 bases lining up with TRBD2. The CDR3 spans 16 residues. Germline assignment: CDR1 MNHEY and CDR2 SVGAGI. J lost 9 bases, V lost 0 bases, and 9 bases had no gene match. The CDR3 nucleotides are TGTGCCAGCAGTTACTCGGGCGGGAGGGCCAAGGTTGAGCAGTTCTTC. Its protein product is CASSYSGGRAKVEQFF.

The gene calls are TRBV19 and TRBJ2-7; D may be TRBD1 (5 bases). The CDR3 length is 14 residues. Germline CDR1 LNHDA, CDR2 SQIVND (reference sequence). V lost 4 bases and J lost 0, with 10 bases in between. The CDR3 sequence is CASSTQVSSYEQYF. DNA for the CDR3: TGTGCCAGTAGTACACAGGTATCCTCCTACGAGCAGTACTTC. The whole variable domain, filled in from reference TRBV19 and TRBJ2-7, reads DGGITQSPKYLFRKEGQNVTLSCEQNLNHDAMYWYRQDPGQGLRLIYYSQIVNDFQKGDIAEGYSVSREKKESFPLTVTSAQKNPTAFYLCASSTQVSSYEQYFGPGTRLTVT.

The chain combines TRBV5-1 with TRBJ2-1; 10 positions match TRBD2. V was pared by 5 bases and J by 1 base, with 12 bases of the junction left unmatched. The CDR3 extends over 18 amino acids. Germline lookup yields CDR1 SGHRS and CDR2 YFSETQ. The CDR3 nucleotides read TGCGCCAGCAGTATGTCTAGCGGGAGCGATAATTCCTACAATGAGCAGTTCTTC. Its translation: CASSMSSGSDNSYNEQFF.

The rearrangement uses TRBV5-1 and TRBJ2-3; 8 bases map to TRBD1. The CDR3 runs to 15 residues. Trimming took 4 bases from V and 5 from J; bases not matched to a gene: 9. Germline-derived CDR1 and CDR2 are SGHRS and YFSETQ. CDR3 amino acids: CASSVEDRVIDTQYF. CDR3 DNA: TGCGCCAGCAGCGTCGAGGACAGGGTCATAGATACGCAGTATTTT. The variable domain in full, completed from reference TRBV5-1 and TRBJ2-3, reads KAGVTQTPRYLIKTRGQQVTLSCSPISGHRSVSWYQQTPGQGLQFLFEYFSETQRNKGNFPGRFSGRQFSNSRSEMNVSTLELGDSALYLCASSVEDRVIDTQYFGPGTRLTVL.

CDR3 loop: CASSAAGTSRVHEQFF. As DNA, the CDR3 is TGTGCCAGCAGCGCTGCCGGGACTAGTAGAGTCCATGAGCAGTTCTTC. This chain links TRBV9 with TRBJ2-1; 8 bases match TRBD2. CDR3 length: 16 residues. The V gene end was trimmed by 3 bases and the J gene end by 8 bases; junction bases not matched to a gene: 13. Per germline, CDR1 SGDLS and CDR2 YYNGEE.

This chain links TRBV9 with TRBJ1-6; 7 bases match TRBD1. The V and J ends lost 0 bases and 10 bases, in that order; junction bases with no gene match: 7. CDR1 is SGDLS, CDR2 YYNGEE, per germline. This CDR3 region has 15 residues. The CDR3 spells CASSVEGQGESPLHF. In DNA, the CDR3 is TGTGCCAGCAGCGTAGAGGGGCAGGGGGAATCACCCCTCCACTTT. Full variable domain (rest looked up from reference TRBV9 and TRBJ1-6): DSGVTQTPKHLITATGQRVTLRCSPRSGDLSVYWYQQSLDQGLQFLIQYYNGEERAKGNILERFSAQQFPDLHSELNLSSLELGDSALYFCASSVEGQGESPLHFGNGTRLTVT.

The chain combines TRBV18 with TRBJ1-6; TRBD1 aligns across 7 bases. The CDR3 length is 15 residues. J was trimmed by 6 bases and V by 4 bases; bases with no gene match: 6. Germline V lookup: CDR1 KGHSH, CDR2 LQKENI. CDR3 region: CASSRTQGPNSPLHF. CDR3 bases: TGTGCCAGCTCACGTACACAGGGGCCTAATTCACCCCTCCACTTT. Looking up the rest from reference TRBV18 and TRBJ1-6 gives the full variable domain: NAGVMQNPRHLVRRRGQEARLRCSPMKGHSHVYWYRQLPEEGLKFMVYLQKENIIDESGMPKERFSAEFPKEGPSILRIQQVVRGDSAAYFCASSRTQGPNSPLHFGNGTRLTVT.

The genes are TRBV10-3 and TRBJ2-1; possibly TRBD2 for D (5 bases). The CDR3 loop spans 15 amino acids. The germline CDR1 and CDR2 sequences are ENHRY and SYGVKD. V was pared by 6 bases and J by 5 bases, with 17 bases between. The CDR3 nucleotides read TGTGCCATCAGGGACTCCTCGTTAATTAACAATGAGCAGTTCTTC. Translating gives CAIRDSSLINNEQFF.

This chain uses TRBV28 with TRBJ2-7; 13 bases fit TRBD2. V gave up 5 bases and J gave up 3 bases; unmatched junction bases: 1. The germline V gene encodes CDR1 MDHEN and CDR2 SYDVKM. The CDR3 is made up of 14 amino acids. CDR3 bases: TGTGCCAGCAGTGGACTAGCGGGGGTCTACGAGCAGTACTTC. Encoded protein: CASSGLAGVYEQYF.

J is TRBJ2-7 and V is TRBV6-6, with 8 bases aligning to TRBD2. The germline gives CDR1 MNHNY, CDR2 SVGAGI (reference sequence). V dropped 0 bases and J dropped 6; count of bases not matched to a gene: 7. CDR3 length: 15 amino acids. CDR3 DNA: TGTGCCAGCAGTTACTCTCGGGAGGGCCGGGCCGAGCAGTACTTC. This gives the protein CASSYSREGRAEQYF.

This chain connects TRBV4-2 to TRBJ2-5, with 8 nucleotides matching TRBD2. CDR3 size: 16 residues. Losses at the gene ends were 1 base for V and 3 bases for J; bases not matched to a gene: 7. Germline V gene data show CDR1 as LGHNA and CDR2 as YNFKEQ. CDR3: CASSQVGSLAEETQYF. CDR3 in DNA: TGTGCCAGCAGCCAAGTGGGCTCACTAGCGGAAGAGACCCAGTACTTC.

This chain joins TRBV2 and TRBJ1-4, with 7 bases that match TRBD1. With 2 bases clipped from V and 5 bases from J, the junction kept 5 bases outside the gene matches. Looked up from germline, CDR1 is SNHLY and CDR2 is FYNNEI. CDR3 length: 15 amino acids. CDR3 amino acids: CASSETGATNEKLFF. CDR3 DNA sequence: TGTGCCAGCAGTGAAACAGGGGCGACAAATGAAAAACTGTTTTTT. The entire variable domain, with the rest obtained from reference TRBV2 and TRBJ1-4, is as follows: EPEVTQTPSHQVTQMGQEVILRCVPISNHLYFYWYRQILGQKVEFLVSFYNNEISEKSEIFDDQFSVERPDGSNFTLKIRSTKLEDSAMYFCASSETGATNEKLFFGSGTQLSVL.

The rearrangement joins TRBV5-6 to TRBJ1-3; tentative D call: TRBD1 (5 bases). CDR1 and CDR2 (germline): SGHDT, YYEEEE. This CDR3 has 13 amino acids. Trimming left V 2 bases short and J 5 bases short, with 8 bases between. The CDR3 coding sequence is TGTGCCAGCAGCTTTGCAGGGCGAAACACCATATATTTT. Protein sequence: CASSFAGRNTIYF.